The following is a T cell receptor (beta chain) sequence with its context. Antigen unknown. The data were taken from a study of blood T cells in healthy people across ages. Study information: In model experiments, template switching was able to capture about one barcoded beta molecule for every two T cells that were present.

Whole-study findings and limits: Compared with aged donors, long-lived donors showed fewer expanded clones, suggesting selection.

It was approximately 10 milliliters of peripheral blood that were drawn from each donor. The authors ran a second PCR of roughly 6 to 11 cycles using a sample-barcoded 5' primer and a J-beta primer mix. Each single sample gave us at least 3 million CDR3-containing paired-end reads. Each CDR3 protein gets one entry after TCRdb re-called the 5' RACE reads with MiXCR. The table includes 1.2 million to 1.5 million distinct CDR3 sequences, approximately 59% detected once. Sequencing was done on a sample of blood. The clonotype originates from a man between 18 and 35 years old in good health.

The CDR3 reads CASSYSWAGGGTDTQYF. The CDR3 region has the DNA TGTGCCAGCAGTTACTCTTGGGCGGGAGGTGGCACAGATACGCAGTATTTT. The genes are TRBV6-5 and TRBJ2-3; 8 bases fit TRBD2. This CDR3 is built from 17 residues. The V gene's germline CDR1 is MNHEY and CDR2 SVGAGI. Unmatched junction bases numbered 6, after V lost 0 bases and J lost 1 base.